Sequencing of this T cell receptor beta chain was carried out in a study of blood T cell repertoires in COVID-19. Study-level information: The United States, Italy and Spain supplied acute and convalescent COVID-19 samples. PBMCs, B-cell-depleted T cells, or T cells provided the cDNA or gDNA that made up the material.

The CDR3 sequence is 17 residues long. The germline V gene has CDR1 MNHEY and CDR2 SMNVEV (reference sequence). Trimming cost V 3 bases and J 0 bases, with 12 bases left between them. Original data processing: Reference gene primer amplification gave nucleated cell count estimates. The assay was immunoSEQ multiplex PCR, and TCRdb's table has in-frame clones only and misses some. V and J calls and clone size follow that table, whereas D and trimming were derived from the DNA. The sample records 80,000 to 100,000 clones, 90% being singletons. The chain carries TRBV27 and TRBJ1-6; D is perhaps TRBD1 (5 bases). The sample was peripheral blood. This TCR was sampled from a man in his sixties with acute or convalescent COVID-19. The CDR3 region has the DNA TGTGCCAGCAGTTTTTCTGGGGCGAGCTCCTATAATTCACCCCTCCACTTT. Translated, it gives CASSFSGASSYNSPLHF.